The rows below give T cell receptor beta chains drawn from one sample of a study of vaccination and CD4 T cells after COVID-19. Their specific antigens are unknown. Each CDR3 protein gets one entry after TCRdb re-called the PCR reads with MiXCR. Of approximately 9,200 distinct CDR3 sequences in the sample, more than 35% were seen once. Material for sequencing was CD4+ T cells from blood, cultured in vitro. These receptors were obtained from a human donor in good health. Each CDR3 is given with its conserved first and last residue. The order of the fields is CDR3 DNA, CDR3 protein, J gene, clone size, D gene, V gene. D genes are given only for firm matches. Where a row states a size, it is once, few, many or the class of an expanded clone; other rows omit it.

DNA: TGTGCCATCAGTCTCCAAGGGGGCACTGAAGCTTTCTTT; CDR3: CAISLQGGTEAFF; J: TRBJ1-1; size: NA; D: NA; V: TRBV10-3
DNA: TGTGCCAGCAGCGCGACAGGGAGGGGCACTGAAGCTTTCTTT; CDR3: CASSATGRGTEAFF; J: TRBJ1-1; size: NA; D: TRBD1; V: TRBV9
DNA: TGTGCCATCAGTAGAGACAGGTTCTATGGCTACACCTTC; CDR3: CAISRDRFYGYTF; J: TRBJ1-2; size: NA; D: NA; V: TRBV10-3
DNA: TGCAGTGCTAGCAAAACAGGGGTGGTCACTGAAGCTTTCTTT; CDR3: CSASKTGVVTEAFF; J: TRBJ1-1; size: NA; D: TRBD1; V: TRBV20-1
DNA: TGCGCCAGCAGTGAAATCAGGGGGCCGGGGACCGGGGAGCTGTTTTTT; CDR3: CASSEIRGPGTGELFF; J: TRBJ2-2; size: NA; D: TRBD1; V: TRBV10-1
DNA: TGTGCCAGCAGTGAAGCCCCGGGGGGCAGGGGTCGGCACAATGAGCAGTTCTTC; CDR3: CASSEAPGGRGRHNEQFF; J: TRBJ2-1; size: NA; D: NA; V: TRBV2
DNA: TGTGCCAGCAGGCAAGCCGGGACAGTTGACTACGAGCAGTACTTC; CDR3: CASRQAGTVDYEQYF; J: TRBJ2-7; size: NA; D: TRBD1; V: TRBV7-9
DNA: TGTGCCAGCAGTCCCGGGACAGGGGGCGATCCCTATGGCTACACCTTC; CDR3: CASSPGTGGDPYGYTF; J: TRBJ1-2; size: few; D: TRBD1; V: TRBV6-2/TRBV6-3
DNA: TGCAGTGCTAGTTGGACCTCCGGGACTAGAAATGAGCAGTTCTTC; CDR3: CSASWTSGTRNEQFF; J: TRBJ2-1; size: NA; D: TRBD2; V: TRBV20-1
DNA: TGTGCCAGCACCGGCGGCTCCTACGAGCAGTACTTC; CDR3: CASTGGSYEQYF; J: TRBJ2-7; size: NA; D: NA; V: TRBV6-1
DNA: TGCAGTGCTAGAGGTGGGCTAGCGGGGGCCGGGGAGCTGTTTTTT; CDR3: CSARGGLAGAGELFF; J: TRBJ2-2; size: few; D: TRBD2; V: TRBV20-1
DNA: TGTGCCAGCAGCTTACGCCACAGGGCGGCCCGAGCTAGCGGGGGGGCAGCAGATACGCAGTATTTT; CDR3: CASSLRHRAARASGGAADTQYF; J: TRBJ2-3; size: NA; D: TRBD2; V: TRBV7-2
DNA: TGTGCCATCAGTGAGTCTAAGGGGGGAAGAGGTACTGAAGCTTTCTTT; CDR3: CAISESKGGRGTEAFF; J: TRBJ1-1; size: NA; D: NA; V: TRBV10-3
DNA: TGTGCCAGCAGTTTGGCCCCGGGACTAGCGTTTAGCTCCTACAATGAGCAGTTCTTC; CDR3: CASSLAPGLAFSSYNEQFF; J: TRBJ2-1; size: NA; D: TRBD2; V: TRBV6-5
DNA: TGTGCCTCGCGGAGGTACTCGGGGGGCCGGAGCACAGATACGCAGTATTTT; CDR3: CASRRYSGGRSTDTQYF; J: TRBJ2-3; size: few; D: NA; V: TRBV30
DNA: TGTGCCAGCAGCTTGGGCGCAGGGCTGGGGTACAATGAGCAGTTCTTC; CDR3: CASSLGAGLGYNEQFF; J: TRBJ2-1; size: NA; D: NA; V: TRBV5-4
DNA: TGCGCCAGCGTTGGCAGGGACAATCAGCCCCAGCATTTT; CDR3: CASVGRDNQPQHF; J: TRBJ1-5; size: NA; D: NA; V: TRBV10-1
DNA: TGCAGTGCTAGATTGCGGGAAAACTACGAGCAGTACTTC; CDR3: CSARLRENYEQYF; J: TRBJ2-7; size: NA; D: NA; V: TRBV20-1
DNA: TGTGCCAGCAGTTTGAGAGGGTACGAGCAGTACTTC; CDR3: CASSLRGYEQYF; J: TRBJ2-7; size: few; D: NA; V: TRBV12-3/TRBV12-4
DNA: TGTGCCAGCAGCCAAGAAGTGGTAGGGACTAGCGGGCGGAATGAGCAGTTCTTC; CDR3: CASSQEVVGTSGRNEQFF; J: TRBJ2-1; size: NA; D: TRBD2; V: TRBV14
DNA: TGTGCCAGCAGTGAGCCCAATCAGCCCCAGCATTTT; CDR3: CASSEPNQPQHF; J: TRBJ1-5; size: NA; D: NA; V: TRBV2
DNA: TGTGCCAGCACCGGGGCGTCCGAGCAGTACTTC; CDR3: CASTGASEQYF; J: TRBJ2-7; size: NA; D: NA; V: TRBV2
DNA: TGTGCCTGGAATCGACAGGGAGATGGGCCCCAGCATTTT; CDR3: CAWNRQGDGPQHF; J: TRBJ1-5; size: NA; D: TRBD1; V: TRBV30
DNA: TGTGCCAGCAGCCCTGTGGACAGCCTCCGAGGGGCTCCTGGGGCCAACGTCCTGACTTTC; CDR3: CASSPVDSLRGAPGANVLTF; J: TRBJ2-6; size: NA; D: NA; V: TRBV11-2
DNA: TGTGCCAGCAGCTTAGCGCGGCTAGCGGTAGGGGAGCAGTTCTTC; CDR3: CASSLARLAVGEQFF; J: TRBJ2-1; size: large; D: TRBD2; V: TRBV7-8
DNA: TGTGCCAGCAGTCCACTGGGGGGCCGAAGCTCTGGAAACACCATATATTTT; CDR3: CASSPLGGRSSGNTIYF; J: TRBJ1-3; size: NA; D: NA; V: TRBV6-1
DNA: TGTGCCATCAGTGATTACGCGGGGTCCGGGGAGACCCAGTACTTC; CDR3: CAISDYAGSGETQYF; J: TRBJ2-5; size: few; D: NA; V: TRBV10-3
DNA: TGTGCCAGCAGCCCACTGACCTTCGGGAGCCCAGCGGATACGCAGTATTTT; CDR3: CASSPLTFGSPADTQYF; J: TRBJ2-3; size: NA; D: NA; V: TRBV7-2
DNA: TGTGCCAGCTCTATCTCAGGGGTAGTGGAAAAACTGTTTTTT; CDR3: CASSISGVVEKLFF; J: TRBJ1-4; size: NA; D: NA; V: TRBV18
DNA: TGTGCCAGCCGGAGGTCTCGCACCGGGGAGCTGTTTTTT; CDR3: CASRRSRTGELFF; J: TRBJ2-2; size: few; D: NA; V: TRBV6-2/TRBV6-3
DNA: TGTGCCAGCAGTTCACAGATCTACGAGCAGTACTTC; CDR3: CASSSQIYEQYF; J: TRBJ2-7; size: few; D: NA; V: TRBV6-5
DNA: TGTGCCAGCAGCCTCGGTCGATCACCCCTCCACTTT; CDR3: CASSLGRSPLHF; J: TRBJ1-6; size: few; D: NA; V: TRBV6-1
DNA: TGCGCCAGCAGCGGCTCGACAGGGAATTCACCCCTCCACTTT; CDR3: CASSGSTGNSPLHF; J: TRBJ1-6; size: once; D: TRBD1; V: TRBV5-1
DNA: TGTGCCAGCAGTGATGGACAGGGGAATGGCTACACCTTC; CDR3: CASSDGQGNGYTF; J: TRBJ1-2; size: NA; D: TRBD1; V: TRBV2
DNA: TGCAGTGCTAGAAAGACTAGCGGCTACGAGCAGTACTTC; CDR3: CSARKTSGYEQYF; J: TRBJ2-7; size: NA; D: TRBD2; V: TRBV20-1
DNA: TGTGCCTGGAGTGTATGGGGGGAACCACGATACTACGAGCAGTACTTC; CDR3: CAWSVWGEPRYYEQYF; J: TRBJ2-7; size: NA; D: NA; V: TRBV30
DNA: TGTGCCAGCAGCTTAGTAGCGACAAACACCGGGGAGCTGTTTTTT; CDR3: CASSLVATNTGELFF; J: TRBJ2-2; size: NA; D: NA; V: TRBV7-8
DNA: TGTGCCAGCAGCTTAACCGGGACATCGGCCGGTGAGCAGTTCTTC; CDR3: CASSLTGTSAGEQFF; J: TRBJ2-1; size: NA; D: NA; V: TRBV5-8
DNA: TGTGCCAGCAGCGTTAGCACAGATACGCAGTATTTT; CDR3: CASSVSTDTQYF; J: TRBJ2-3; size: few; D: NA; V: TRBV7-2
DNA: TGTGCCAGCAGAGTTACCCCCAGGGGCAATCAGCCCCAGCATTTT; CDR3: CASRVTPRGNQPQHF; J: TRBJ1-5; size: few; D: NA; V: TRBV6-1
DNA: TGCAGTGCTAGAGATTGGACAGGGCCCTATGGCTACACCTTC; CDR3: CSARDWTGPYGYTF; J: TRBJ1-2; size: NA; D: TRBD1; V: TRBV20-1
DNA: TGTGCCAGCAGGCCACCGGGACAGGGAAGTTCACCCCTCCACTTT; CDR3: CASRPPGQGSSPLHF; J: TRBJ1-6; size: NA; D: TRBD1; V: TRBV6-1
DNA: TGCGCCAGCAGTGAGGCAAGCGGGAGGGCGTCCGGGGAGCTGTTTTTT; CDR3: CASSEASGRASGELFF; J: TRBJ2-2; size: NA; D: TRBD2; V: TRBV10-1
DNA: TGTGCCAGCAGCCAGGGACTAGCGGGACCCCTAACTCAGGGCGCGCTGTACTTC; CDR3: CASSQGLAGPLTQGALYF; J: TRBJ2-7; size: few; D: TRBD2; V: TRBV7-2
DNA: TGTGCCAGTAGTACCCCGGGACTAGCTCAAAATGAGCAGTTCTTC; CDR3: CASSTPGLAQNEQFF; J: TRBJ2-1; size: NA; D: TRBD2; V: TRBV19
DNA: TGTGCCAGTAGTCCCGGTGGGTCCTACGAGCAGTACTTC; CDR3: CASSPGGSYEQYF; J: TRBJ2-7; size: NA; D: NA; V: TRBV19
DNA: TGTGCCATCAGTGGAACCTCCTCTGGAAACACCATATATTTT; CDR3: CAISGTSSGNTIYF; J: TRBJ1-3; size: few; D: NA; V: TRBV10-3
DNA: TGTGCCAGCAGTCTCCTCTGGGAGACCCAGTACTTC; CDR3: CASSLLWETQYF; J: TRBJ2-5; size: NA; D: NA; V: TRBV7-2
DNA: TGTGCCAGCAGTGAAGGTAAAGGGCAGTACTTC; CDR3: CASSEGKGQYF; J: TRBJ2-7; size: few; D: NA; V: TRBV6-1
DNA: TGCAGTGCTAGACGCTGGGGACAGTTAGCCAAAAACATTCAGTACTTC; CDR3: CSARRWGQLAKNIQYF; J: TRBJ2-4; size: NA; D: TRBD1; V: TRBV20-1
DNA: TGTGCCAGTAGTATGGTATCGGGTATCACTGAAGCTTTCTTT; CDR3: CASSMVSGITEAFF; J: TRBJ1-1; size: NA; D: NA; V: TRBV19
DNA: TGCAGTGCTAGGGGGGGGGGGGCGGATACGCAGTATTTT; CDR3: CSARGGGADTQYF; J: TRBJ2-3; size: once; D: NA; V: TRBV20-1
DNA: TGCAGTGCTAGGGGGTCCAGGGGGCTAAGAGCTTTCTTT; CDR3: CSARGSRGLRAFF; J: TRBJ1-1; size: NA; D: TRBD1; V: TRBV20-1
DNA: TGTGCCAGCAGTGTCTTAGGTGTGGGGGAGCTGTTTTTT; CDR3: CASSVLGVGELFF; J: TRBJ2-2; size: few; D: NA; V: TRBV6-1
DNA: TGTGCCAGCAGCCCTGGACTAGCGGGAATAATCCATGAGCAGTTCTTC; CDR3: CASSPGLAGIIHEQFF; J: TRBJ2-1; size: few; D: TRBD2; V: TRBV11-3
DNA: TGTGCCAGCAGCTTCAGGGGGGGACAGGGGAATAACTATGGCTACACCTTC; CDR3: CASSFRGGQGNNYGYTF; J: TRBJ1-2; size: NA; D: TRBD1; V: TRBV7-6
DNA: TGCGCCAGCAGCGTACAGGGGGCGGACACTGAAGCTTTCTTT; CDR3: CASSVQGADTEAFF; J: TRBJ1-1; size: NA; D: TRBD1; V: TRBV5-1